The next 23 T cell receptor beta chains were all read from a single sample in a study of shared clonotypes between healthy human individuals. Some clones are missing from TCRdb's copy, which holds only in-frame ones; the method was immunoSEQ multiplex PCR. The table lists some 2,100,000 clones, 90% to 97% of them singletons. The sequencing input was naive CD4+ T cells sorted from blood. Regarding subset: CD45RA+ positively selected. The receptors were sampled from a young man in good health.

The chain employs TRBV10-3 and TRBJ2-3, with D perhaps TRBD2 (5 bases). The CDR3 has 14 residues. Trimming removed 9 bases from V and 0 bases from J, with 13 bases in between. CDR1 and CDR2 from the germline V gene are ENHRY and SYGVKD. CDR3 sequence reads: CAISRGGSTDTQYF. The CDR3, as DNA: TGTGCCATATCTCGCGGCGGGAGCACAGATACGCAGTATTTT.

This clone was detected only once. This chain joins TRBV11-2 and TRBJ2-1, with D unclear. The CDR3 length is 11 residues. Trimming pared 4 bases from V and 12 bases from J, leaving 10 bases between. CDR1 and CDR2 from the germline V gene are SGHAT and FQNNGV. In nucleotides, the CDR3 is TGTGCCAGCAGCTCCCCCGGGCCGCAGTTCTTC. It yields the protein CASSSPGPQFF.

This chain connects TRBV5-6 to TRBJ2-1, with D uncertain. The germline V and J ends were trimmed by 4 bases and 6 bases, with 14 bases remaining between them. Germline CDR1 and CDR2: SGHDT and YYEEEE. The CDR3 covers 14 residues. The CDR3 sequence is CASSPSLVANEQFF. The CDR3, as DNA: TGTGCCAGCAGCCCCTCGTTGGTGGCCAATGAGCAGTTCTTC.

V and J are TRBV5-7 and TRBJ1-4; 7 nucleotides align to TRBD1. TRBV5-7 is reported as an ORF; its role is uncertain. The CDR3 is 17 residues long. J was trimmed by 1 base and V by 3 bases; bases with no gene match: 9. CDR3 region: CASSYRDSDRTNEKLFF. CDR3 DNA: TGTGCCAGCAGCTATAGGGACAGCGACCGAACTAATGAAAAACTGTTTTTT.

The chain has TRBV2 and TRBJ2-3; D is possibly TRBD1 (6 bases). The V gene lost 2 bases and the J gene lost 4 bases, with 13 bases spanning the gap. Germline V CDR1 and CDR2: SNHLY, FYNNEI. The CDR3 totals 15 residues. The CDR3 sequence is CASSEIGSGADTQYF. In DNA form, the CDR3 reads TGTGCCAGCAGTGAAATAGGGTCAGGGGCAGATACGCAGTATTTT.

The chain joins TRBV2 to TRBJ1-2; no firm D call. The CDR3 consists of 14 residues. Germline V CDR1 and CDR2: SNHLY, FYNNEI. Trimming took 5 bases from V and 1 from J, leaving 11 bases between them. CDR3 DNA: TGTGCCAGCAGTCCAAAACTCCTTAACTATGGCTACACCTTC. Translation gives CASSPKLLNYGYTF.

As concerns this clone: This sample includes further DNA sequences coding for the same CDR3. The gene calls are TRBV7-9 and TRBJ1-2; D gene ambiguous. The CDR3 has 12 amino acids. Germline V gene data show CDR1 as SEHNR and CDR2 as FQNEAQ (reference sequence). The ends were cut back, 5 bases at V and 7 bases at J, with 11 bases in the middle. CDR3 in amino acids: CASSPGVGGYTF. In DNA, the CDR3 is TGTGCCAGCAGCCCGGGAGTAGGTGGCTACACCTTC.

In nucleotides, the CDR3 is TGTGCCAGCAGCCTCACAGGGAAGGGCACCGGGGAGCTGTTTTTT. It encodes CASSLTGKGTGELFF. The chain couples TRBV11-3 to TRBJ2-2; D possibly corresponds to TRBD1 (6 bases). CDR1 SGHNT and CDR2 YENEEA come from the germline V gene. V was trimmed by 5 bases and J by 4 bases, leaving 14 bases between them. CDR3 length: 15 residues.

This chain joins TRBV10-3 and TRBJ2-2, with D maybe TRBD2 (5 bases). The CDR3 has 17 amino acids. Trimming shortened V by 0 bases and J by 5 bases, and 16 bases separated the two germline ends. Looked up from germline, CDR1 is ENHRY and CDR2 is SYGVKD. The CDR3, as DNA: TGTGCCATCAGTGAGTCGGTCAGCTCCTCGGGAACCGGGGAGCTGTTTTTT. This encodes CAISESVSSSGTGELFF.

This chain uses TRBV30 with TRBJ2-6; D remains ambiguous. The CDR3 is 18 residues long. The V end lost 2 bases, the J end lost 4 bases, and 21 bases lay between the germline ends. Germline V lookup: CDR1 GTSNPN, CDR2 SVGIG (reference sequence). CDR3 sequence reads: CAWSLLLWGTDGANVLTF. As DNA, the CDR3 is TGTGCCTGGAGTTTATTATTGTGGGGAACTGACGGGGCCAACGTCCTGACTTTC.

V and J are TRBV27 and TRBJ2-7; D possibly corresponds to TRBD1 (6 bases). CDR1 is MNHEY, CDR2 SMNVEV, per germline (reference sequence). V lost 4 bases, J lost 7 bases, and 14 bases lay in between. The CDR3 covers 13 residues. The CDR3 is CASSWIAQGEQYF. For the CDR3, the DNA is TGTGCCAGCAGTTGGATCGCGCAGGGGGAGCAGTACTTC.

Here the CDR3 DNA reads TGCAGCGTCCGCCGGGACGTAAATTCACCCCTCCACTTT. Protein: CSVRRDVNSPLHF. The chain couples TRBV29-1 to TRBJ1-6, with a weak D call TRBD1 (5 bases). Germline-derived CDR1 and CDR2 are SQVTM and ANQGSEA. Trimming took 6 bases from V and 7 from J, leaving 13 bases between them. The CDR3 totals 13 residues.

Points on this clone: The same CDR3 is also encoded by other DNA sequences in this sample. The chain recombines TRBV30 with TRBJ1-6; the D is unclear. This CDR3 is 13 amino acids long. The germline gives CDR1 GTSNPN, CDR2 SVGIG (reference sequence). V was cut by 0 bases and J by 5 bases, with 5 bases left in between. Here the CDR3 DNA reads TGTGCCTGGAGTGTACAGAATAATTCACCCCTCCACTTT. Protein sequence: CAWSVQNNSPLHF.

In regard to this clone: Other DNA sequences in this sample translate to the same CDR3. The rearrangement uses TRBV7-9 and TRBJ1-4; maybe TRBD1 (5 bases). V was shortened by 3 bases and J by 2 bases, with 7 bases between the two germline ends. Germline lookup yields CDR1 SEHNR and CDR2 FQNEAQ (reference sequence). This CDR3 spans 14 amino acids. CDR3 sequence (DNA): TGTGCCAGCAGCTTTTCAGGGACTAATGAAAAACTGTTTTTT. Its translation: CASSFSGTNEKLFF.

Comments on this clone: Other nucleotide sequences from this sample produce the same CDR3. The chain combines TRBV18 with TRBJ2-5; D call uncertain. The V gene's germline CDR1 is KGHSH and CDR2 LQKENI. This CDR3 comprises 13 residues. Trimming cost V 4 bases and J 1 base, with 7 bases left between them. The CDR3 spells CASSRAAQETQYF. In nucleotides, the CDR3 is TGTGCCAGCTCACGGGCAGCCCAAGAGACCCAGTACTTC.

This chain uses TRBV18 with TRBJ2-2; 11 bases line up with TRBD2. Per germline, CDR1 KGHSH and CDR2 LQKENI. The V gene end was trimmed by 3 bases and the J gene end by 4 bases; junction bases not matched to a gene: 1. This CDR3 has 15 residues. As DNA, the CDR3 is TGTGCCAGCTCACCGGGACTAGCGGCCACCGGGGAGCTGTTTTTT. Amino acid sequence: CASSPGLAATGELFF.

The rearrangement joins TRBV5-8 to TRBJ1-6; D uncertain. The CDR3 loop spans 14 amino acids. CDR1 is SGHTS, CDR2 YDEGEE, per germline. V was shortened by 1 base and J by 11 bases, with 13 bases between the two germline ends. The CDR3 region has the DNA TGTGCCAGCAGCTTGCAAGGCCTGGCGGCACCCCTCCACTTT. It encodes CASSLQGLAAPLHF.

J is TRBJ2-3 and V is TRBV29-1; D perhaps matches TRBD1 (6 bases). The CDR3 contains 13 residues. Trimming removed 7 bases from V and 0 bases from J, with 11 bases in between. Germline CDR1 and CDR2: SQVTM and ANQGSEA. In nucleotides, the CDR3 is TGCAGCGGGGACATAGCTAGCACAGATACGCAGTATTTT. Protein: CSGDIASTDTQYF.

This chain links TRBV7-9 with TRBJ2-7, with no clear D. The V end lost 1 base, the J end lost 8 bases, and 18 bases lay between the germline ends. CDR3 length equals 15 residues. Germline CDR1 reads SEHNR; CDR2 reads FQNEAQ (reference sequence). The CDR3 loop is CASSLERDTSWKQYF. The CDR3 coding sequence is TGTGCCAGCAGCTTAGAAAGAGATACCTCTTGGAAGCAGTACTTC.

This clone was recorded once. The chain links TRBV19 to TRBJ1-5, with TRBD1 identical over 8 bases. Germline loops: CDR1 LNHDA, CDR2 SQIVND (reference sequence). After removal of 6 bases from V and 0 bases from J, the junction contained 4 bases not matched to a gene. The CDR3 has 15 amino acids. The CDR3 sequence: CASRPTGGSNQPQHF. As DNA, the CDR3 is TGTGCCAGTAGACCTACAGGGGGTAGCAATCAGCCCCAGCATTTT.

About this clone: Other DNA sequences of this sample code for an identical CDR3. The chain joins TRBV6-5 to TRBJ1-1, with D unclear. Looked up from germline, CDR1 is MNHEY and CDR2 is SVGAGI. This CDR3 comprises 12 residues. Between the trimmed V and J ends, which lost 8 bases and 0 bases, there was a span of 7 bases. The CDR3 nucleotides are TGTGCCAGCGGACGAATGAACACTGAAGCTTTCTTT. This translates into CASGRMNTEAFF.

The chain links TRBV19 to TRBJ1-2, with TRBD1 identical over 8 bases. This CDR3 is built from 16 residues. Germline CDR1 and CDR2: LNHDA and SQIVND (reference sequence). The junction had 13 bases not matched to a gene; V was cut back by 6 bases and J by 4 bases. The CDR3 DNA follows: TGTGCCAGTAGCCCAAGCATGGACAGGGTCCGCTATGGCTACACCTTC. Amino acids: CASSPSMDRVRYGYTF.

This chain links TRBV5-1 with TRBJ1-3, with a weak D call TRBD1 (5 bases). V was shortened by 5 bases and J by 0 bases, with 18 bases between the two germline ends. Germline V gene data show CDR1 as SGHRS and CDR2 as YFSETQ. The CDR3 spans 17 residues. CDR3 nucleotide sequence: TGCGCCAGCAGTTGGCGGACACCTGGAGACTCTGGAAACACCATATATTTT. Protein: CASSWRTPGDSGNTIYF.